The sequence of this TCR beta chain was determined in a study of T cells in Graves' hyperthyroidism and ophthalmopathy. Amplification of TCR beta CDR3 regions was performed using RNA transcripts as template. The study used the HTBI primer set for a first-round RT-PCR of the TCR CDR3. TCRdb reanalysed the multiplex PCR reads using MiXCR and keeps one entry per CDR3 protein. In the table there are roughly 510,000 distinct CDR3 sequences, over 45% of which are singletons. Uncontrolled infection, other autoimmune disease, pregnancy or lactation led to exclusion. Clinical symptoms, serum thyroxine and TRAb, thyroid ultrasound and orbital computed tomography together formed the diagnostic basis. Findings and caveats of the study: Within blood appeared most thyroid clonotypes that had expanded above 0.001. In simple terms, a model built on 13 V-J features told ophthalmopathy apart from stable hyperthyroidism.

This clonotype showed up just a few times. Its matching antigen is unknown. There are 13 residues in the CDR3. The ends were cut back, 1 base at V and 7 bases at J, with 11 bases in the middle. Per the germline V gene, CDR1 is LNHNV and CDR2 is YYDKDF (reference sequence). Sequences were obtained from peripheral blood or thyroid tissue (not recorded which). V gene TRBV15 combines with J gene TRBJ2-7; D is possibly TRBD1 (6 bases). This clonotype was obtained from an adult woman with Graves' disease, either hyperthyroidism or ophthalmopathy (not recorded which). CDR3 sequence: CATSRVGQREQYF. The CDR3 bases are TGTGCCACCAGCAGAGTCGGACAGCGAGAGCAGTACTTC. Together with reference TRBV15 and TRBJ2-7, the CDR3 gives the full variable domain: DAMVIQNPRYQVTQFGKPVTLSCSQTLNHNVMYWYQQKSSQAPKLLFHYYDKDFNNEADTPDNFQSRRPNTSFCFLDIRSPGLGDTAMYLCATSRVGQREQYFGPGTRLTVT.